The T cell receptor (beta chain) under discussion was sequenced for a study of T cells in Graves' hyperthyroidism and ophthalmopathy. Diagnosis rested on symptoms, serum thyroxine and TRAb, thyroid ultrasound, and orbital computed tomography. TCR beta CDR3 regions were amplified from RNA transcripts. When the TCR CDR3 underwent first-round RT-PCR, the HTBI primer set was used. One entry per CDR3 protein, called by TCRdb with MiXCR from the multiplex PCR reads. The sample includes about 570,000 distinct CDR3 sequences, approximately 44% of them seen just once. Study results and limitations: Before onset, by a median of around 6.1 months, the model predicted ophthalmopathy. Using 13 V-J features, a model discriminated ophthalmopathy from stable hyperthyroidism. Most clonotypes expanded in thyroid above 0.001 were likewise present in blood.

About this clonotype: Its target is unknown.

The V and J ends lost 6 bases and 2 bases respectively, with 10 bases between them. The CDR3 has 13 residues. The germline V gene has CDR1 SNHLY and CDR2 FYNNEI. The receptor was isolated from an adult woman with Graves' disease, either hyperthyroidism or ophthalmopathy (not recorded which). Input material: peripheral blood or thyroid tissue (not recorded which). This chain connects TRBV2 to TRBJ1-1; D remains ambiguous. For the CDR3, the DNA is TGTGCCAGCAGACTAAATAGAAACACTGAAGCTTTCTTT. It yields the protein CASRLNRNTEAFF.